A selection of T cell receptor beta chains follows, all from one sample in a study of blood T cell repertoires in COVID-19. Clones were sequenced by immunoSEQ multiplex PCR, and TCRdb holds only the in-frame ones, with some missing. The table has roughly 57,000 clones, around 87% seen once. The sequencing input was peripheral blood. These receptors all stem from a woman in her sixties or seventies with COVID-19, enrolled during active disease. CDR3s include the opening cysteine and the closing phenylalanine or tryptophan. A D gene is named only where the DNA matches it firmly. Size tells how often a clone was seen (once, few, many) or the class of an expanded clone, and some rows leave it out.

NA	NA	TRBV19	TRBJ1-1	CASSIPERKNTEAFF	TGTGCCAGTAGTATACCCGAGAGAAAGAACACTGAAGCTTTCTTT
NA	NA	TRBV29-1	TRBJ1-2	CSVETGQIANYGYTF	TGCAGCGTTGAAACAGGGCAGATCGCTAACTATGGCTACACCTTC
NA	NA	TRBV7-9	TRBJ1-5	CASSLGTRGEPQHF	TGTGCCAGCAGCCTAGGGACTCGCGGAGAGCCCCAGCATTTT
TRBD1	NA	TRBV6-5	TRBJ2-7	CASSLGRGPYEQYF	TGTGCCAGCAGCTTAGGCAGGGGGCCGTACGAGCAGTACTTC
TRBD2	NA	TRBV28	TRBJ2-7	CASSKLGLAYEQYF	TGTGCCAGCAGCAAATTGGGACTAGCTTACGAGCAGTACTTC
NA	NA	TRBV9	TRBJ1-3	CASSVLGNTIYF	TGTGCCAGCAGCGTACTCGGAAACACCATATATTTT
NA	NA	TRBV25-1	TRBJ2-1	CASRSPGLPHNEQFF	TGTGCCAGCAGGAGCCCGGGACTGCCTCACAATGAGCAGTTCTTC
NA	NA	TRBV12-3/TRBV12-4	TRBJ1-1	CASTEHAEAFF	TGTGCCAGCACCGAACACGCTGAAGCTTTCTTT
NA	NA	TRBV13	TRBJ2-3	CASSLEGAGTDTQYF	TGTGCCAGCAGCTTAGAAGGGGCTGGCACAGATACGCAGTATTTT
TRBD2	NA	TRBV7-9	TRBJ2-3	CASSFDSGGTDTQYF	TGTGCCAGCAGCTTTGACTCGGGGGGGACAGATACGCAGTATTTT
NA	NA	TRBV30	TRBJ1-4	CAWSRDAGANEKLFF	TGTGCCTGGAGCCGAGATGCCGGAGCGAATGAAAAACTGTTTTTT
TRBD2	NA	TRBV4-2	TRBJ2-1	CASSPRLAAYNEQFF	TGTGCCAGCAGCCCCCGACTAGCGGCCTACAATGAGCAGTTCTTC
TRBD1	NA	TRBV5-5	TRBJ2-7	CASSYRDREGEQYF	TGTGCCAGCAGCTACCGGGACAGGGAGGGCGAGCAGTACTTC
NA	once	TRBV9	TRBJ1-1	CASTTGGNTETFF	TGTGCCAGCACGACTGGCGGGAACACTGAAACTTTCTTT
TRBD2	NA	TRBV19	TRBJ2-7	CASSVGLSGVEPYF	TGTGCCAGTAGTGTGGGACTTAGCGGGGTCGAGCCATACTTC
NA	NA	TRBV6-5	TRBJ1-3	CASTRKSGNTIYF	TGTGCCAGCACCCGTAAATCTGGAAACACCATATATTTT
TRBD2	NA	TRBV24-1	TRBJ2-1	CATSDTSAGEQFF	TGTGCCACCAGTGATACTAGCGCGGGTGAGCAGTTCTTC
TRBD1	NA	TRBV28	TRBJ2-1	CASSANRGARNNEQFF	TGTGCCAGCAGCGCTAACAGGGGGGCACGGAACAATGAGCAGTTCTTC